A selection of T cell receptor beta chains follows, all from one sample in a study of OX40 agonist ivuxolimab in advanced cancers. The table came from immunoSEQ multiplex PCR; TCRdb's copy has only in-frame clones and leaves some out. The data contain 90,000 or so clones, approximately 87% of them singletons. Sequencing was performed on CD4+ or CD8+ T cells sorted from blood, taken in a trial of the OX40 agonist ivuxolimab. Receptors originate from an adult with an advanced solid tumor such as melanoma, head and neck, liver or kidney cancer. Both conserved end residues are trimmed from each CDR3.

CDR3: ASSFPGGRSAPEQF
J: TRBJ2-1
V: TRBV27

CDR3: ASSLDRIGATNEKLF
J: TRBJ1-4
V: TRBV5-1

CDR3: ASSKPGTANTEAF
J: TRBJ1-1
V: TRBV19

CDR3: ASSLEGSYEQY
J: TRBJ2-7
V: TRBV5-1

CDR3: ASSSEAGGSYNEQF
J: TRBJ2-1
V: TRBV28

CDR3: ASSQDWQAEGGNTIY
J: TRBJ1-3
V: TRBV4-1

CDR3: ASSPRGARDSYEQY
J: TRBJ2-7
V: TRBV5-4

CDR3: ASSVGRRLNEKLF
J: TRBJ1-4
V: TRBV9

CDR3: ASSVAMNTEAF
J: TRBJ1-1
V: TRBV9

CDR3: ASSIVQNTEAF
J: TRBJ1-1
V: TRBV19

CDR3: ASSLDLGGLGRDGYT
J: TRBJ1-2
V: TRBV7-9

CDR3: AWDSGPTDTQY
J: TRBJ2-3
V: TRBV30

CDR3: ASSTGGTGSTDTQY
J: TRBJ2-3
V: TRBV18

CDR3: ASSWNTEAF
J: TRBJ1-1
V: TRBV6-6

CDR3: ASSFRRDYGYT
J: TRBJ1-2
V: TRBV27

CDR3: ASSIVQASGRAWVRYNEQF
J: TRBJ2-1
V: TRBV19

CDR3: ASSRGQQETQY
J: TRBJ2-5
V: TRBV7-3

CDR3: ASSPQNYEQY
J: .
V: TRBV18

CDR3: ASSPRPSSGNTIY
J: TRBJ1-3
V: TRBV27

CDR3: SASTTDTQY
J: TRBJ2-3
V: TRBV20-1

CDR3: ASSQVPSSAGELF
J: TRBJ2-2
V: TRBV4-1

CDR3: AWSFNRAGEQY
J: TRBJ2-7
V: TRBV30

CDR3: ASSLHQGTNYGYT
J: TRBJ1-2
V: TRBV27

CDR3: ASSAGTADQPQH
J: TRBJ1-5
V: TRBV9

CDR3: ASSFRGAGNEQF
J: TRBJ2-1
V: TRBV11-3

CDR3: ASSESTGESGYT
J: TRBJ1-2
V: TRBV2

CDR3: ASSQEPGNEQF
J: TRBJ2-1
V: TRBV4-2

CDR3: ASSRDRGTEAF
J: TRBJ1-1
V: TRBV7-2

CDR3: ASSRTAQYGYT
J: TRBJ1-2
V: TRBV7-9

CDR3: AISESTGAGTEAF
J: TRBJ1-1
V: TRBV10-3

CDR3: ASSSRTGIAKNIQY
J: TRBJ2-4
V: TRBV7-2

CDR3: ASKRSRSSYEQY
J: TRBJ2-7
V: TRBV19

CDR3: ASNYPLGTGLQAQY
J: TRBJ2-5
V: TRBV7-3

CDR3: SARLAGEQF
J: TRBJ2-1
V: TRBV20-1

CDR3: ASSLAGNYGYT
J: TRBJ1-2
V: TRBV7-2

CDR3: ASGEYNEQF
J: TRBJ2-1
V: TRBV6-1

CDR3: ASRPKLQVNYGYT
J: TRBJ1-2
V: TRBV7-2

CDR3: ASSWGALDTGELF
J: TRBJ2-2
V: TRBV7-9

CDR3: ASSFCAACEAF
J: TRBJ1-1
V: TRBV27

CDR3: ASSKTGVETQY
J: TRBJ2-5
V: TRBV19

CDR3: ASSLVAADQYNEQF
J: TRBJ2-1
V: TRBV5-1

CDR3: ASIPDSFNQPQH
J: TRBJ1-5
V: TRBV28

CDR3: ASSLVRGLNYGYT
J: TRBJ1-2
V: TRBV6-1

CDR3: ASSLDGLGTTAQY
J: TRBJ2-7
V: TRBV5-1

CDR3: SAQSGTEQY
J: TRBJ2-7
V: TRBV20-1

CDR3: ATNPTGGWNTEAF
J: TRBJ1-1
V: TRBV6-1

CDR3: AWIPPNGRTNTEAF
J: TRBJ1-1
V: TRBV30

CDR3: ASGSSGGNTGELF
J: TRBJ2-2
V: TRBV28

CDR3: ASSEAGGYTEAF
J: TRBJ1-1
V: TRBV6-1

CDR3: ASSVVSQGASNEQF
J: TRBJ2-1
V: TRBV9

CDR3: ASSPGTSGRGSDTQY
J: TRBJ2-3
V: TRBV10-1